The rows below give T cell receptor beta chains drawn from one sample of a study of cytomegalovirus exposure and HLA in healthy donors. Assay: immunoSEQ multiplex PCR; the TCRdb copy retains only in-frame clones and omits some. The data contain approximately 200,000 clones, about three quarters of them singletons. The specimen was PBMCs. The receptors shown here come from a woman aged 25-40 years in good health and CMV-seronegative. Both conserved end residues are part of each CDR3. A D gene is named only where the DNA matches it firmly. Some rows have no size entry. The others give once, few or many, or a class for an expanded clone.

J gene: TRBJ1-2; clone size: few; D gene: TRBD1; V gene: TRBV9; CDR3 protein: CASSVLGTGGHGYTF; CDR3 DNA: TGTGCCAGCAGCGTTCTAGGGACAGGGGGACATGGCTACACCTTC
J gene: TRBJ2-6; clone size: .; D gene: TRBD2; V gene: TRBV25-1; CDR3 protein: CASSEGGGSGANVLTF; CDR3 DNA: TGTGCCAGCAGTGAAGGGGGGGGCTCTGGGGCCAACGTCCTGACTTTC
J gene: TRBJ2-1; clone size: .; D gene: .; V gene: TRBV5-1; CDR3 protein: CASSFPRTEYNEQFF; CDR3 DNA: TGCGCCAGCAGCTTCCCAAGGACAGAGTACAATGAGCAGTTCTTC
J gene: TRBJ1-1; clone size: .; D gene: .; V gene: TRBV7-6; CDR3 protein: CASSPSANSIEAFF; CDR3 DNA: TGTGCCAGCAGCCCCTCGGCGAACAGCATTGAAGCTTTCTTT
J gene: TRBJ2-1; clone size: .; D gene: TRBD2; V gene: TRBV5-6; CDR3 protein: CASSRTSGILHNEQFF; CDR3 DNA: TGTGCCAGCAGCCGAACTAGCGGGATACTCCACAATGAGCAGTTCTTC
J gene: TRBJ2-5; clone size: few; D gene: .; V gene: TRBV14; CDR3 protein: CASSQPGTPQETQYF; CDR3 DNA: TGTGCCAGCAGCCAGCCCGGGACTCCCCAAGAGACCCAGTACTTC
J gene: TRBJ2-2; clone size: .; D gene: .; V gene: TRBV18; CDR3 protein: CASSPTRTGNTGELFF; CDR3 DNA: TGTGCCAGCTCACCGACTAGGACAGGGAACACCGGGGAGCTGTTTTTT
J gene: TRBJ1-1; clone size: .; D gene: TRBD1; V gene: TRBV7-3; CDR3 protein: CASSETGTGAEAFF; CDR3 DNA: TGTGCCAGCAGCGAAACCGGGACAGGGGCTGAAGCTTTCTTT
J gene: TRBJ2-2; clone size: .; D gene: TRBD1; V gene: TRBV10-3; CDR3 protein: CAIPATDRANTGELFF; CDR3 DNA: TGTGCCATTCCCGCGACGGACAGGGCGAACACCGGGGAGCTGTTTTTT
J gene: TRBJ2-7; clone size: .; D gene: .; V gene: TRBV11-1; CDR3 protein: CASSLGTVTYEQYF; CDR3 DNA: TGTGCCAGCAGCTTAGGGACAGTGACCTACGAGCAGTACTTC
J gene: TRBJ2-1; clone size: many; D gene: TRBD1; V gene: TRBV5-1; CDR3 protein: CASIPDRDFYEQFF; CDR3 DNA: TGCGCCAGCATCCCCGACAGGGATTTCTATGAGCAGTTCTTC
J gene: TRBJ1-2; clone size: .; D gene: .; V gene: TRBV7-8; CDR3 protein: CASSKRGVVEEPNYGYTF; CDR3 DNA: TGTGCCAGCAGCAAACGTGGTGTGGTGGAGGAACCTAACTATGGCTACACCTTC
J gene: TRBJ2-5; clone size: .; D gene: TRBD1; V gene: TRBV5-1; CDR3 protein: CASTGDRAVMTQYF; CDR3 DNA: TGCGCCAGCACCGGGGACAGAGCGGTAATGACCCAGTACTTC
J gene: TRBJ2-7; clone size: .; D gene: TRBD1; V gene: TRBV15; CDR3 protein: CATSRLGTASYEQYF; CDR3 DNA: TGTGCCACCAGCAGACTCGGGACAGCTTCCTACGAGCAGTACTTC
J gene: TRBJ2-7; clone size: many; D gene: .; V gene: TRBV5-4; CDR3 protein: CASSLSGYEQYF; CDR3 DNA: TGTGCCAGCAGCTTATCAGGCTACGAGCAGTACTTC
J gene: TRBJ2-7; clone size: .; D gene: .; V gene: TRBV21-1; CDR3 protein: CASSKAVSSGRIYEQYF; CDR3 DNA: TGTGCCAGCAGCAAAGCGGTTTCTAGCGGGAGGATCTACGAGCAGTACTTC
J gene: TRBJ2-7; clone size: .; D gene: TRBD1; V gene: TRBV29-1; CDR3 protein: CSGIPGTGIGEQYF; CDR3 DNA: TGCAGCGGGATTCCCGGGACAGGGATCGGCGAGCAGTACTTC
J gene: TRBJ2-1; clone size: .; D gene: TRBD2; V gene: TRBV5-6; CDR3 protein: CASSSLAGATNEQFF; CDR3 DNA: TGTGCCAGCAGCTCGCTAGCGGGGGCTACCAATGAGCAGTTCTTC
J gene: TRBJ2-7; clone size: .; D gene: TRBD2; V gene: TRBV19; CDR3 protein: CASSIQAGGRHEQYF; CDR3 DNA: TGTGCCAGTAGTATCCAGGCGGGAGGACGACACGAGCAGTACTTC
J gene: TRBJ2-7; clone size: .; D gene: TRBD1; V gene: TRBV5-1; CDR3 protein: CASSPTRDRVYEQYF; CDR3 DNA: TGCGCCAGCAGCCCAACCCGGGACAGGGTTTACGAGCAGTACTTC
J gene: TRBJ2-3; clone size: .; D gene: TRBD2; V gene: TRBV18; CDR3 protein: CASSPPGLAGTDTQYF; CDR3 DNA: TGTGCCAGCTCACCACCCGGACTAGCAGGCACAGATACGCAGTATTTT
J gene: TRBJ2-7; clone size: .; D gene: .; V gene: TRBV29-1; CDR3 protein: CSVELQSYEQYF; CDR3 DNA: TGCAGCGTTGAATTACAGTCCTACGAGCAGTACTTC
J gene: TRBJ2-7; clone size: .; D gene: .; V gene: TRBV13; CDR3 protein: CASSPRDQGRYEQYF; CDR3 DNA: TGTGCCAGCAGCCCAAGGGACCAGGGGCGCTACGAGCAGTACTTC
J gene: TRBJ2-2; clone size: .; D gene: .; V gene: TRBV6-5; CDR3 protein: CASSYSRLTGELFF; CDR3 DNA: TGTGCCAGCAGTTACTCACGGTTGACCGGGGAGCTGTTTTTT
J gene: TRBJ2-5; clone size: .; D gene: TRBD2; V gene: TRBV7-9; CDR3 protein: CASSYSGGYQETQYF; CDR3 DNA: TGTGCCAGCAGCTATAGCGGGGGGTACCAAGAGACCCAGTACTTC
J gene: TRBJ2-2; clone size: .; D gene: TRBD2; V gene: TRBV7-8; CDR3 protein: CASGVRGLAGVIPGELFF; CDR3 DNA: TGTGCCAGCGGCGTAAGGGGACTAGCGGGGGTGATTCCCGGGGAGCTGTTTTTT
J gene: TRBJ2-3; clone size: .; D gene: TRBD2; V gene: TRBV6-6; CDR3 protein: CASSSGSTDTQYF; CDR3 DNA: TGTGCCAGCTCTAGCGGGAGCACAGATACGCAGTATTTT
J gene: TRBJ1-1; clone size: .; D gene: TRBD1; V gene: TRBV6-5; CDR3 protein: CASRPTGGGEAFF; CDR3 DNA: TGTGCCAGCAGGCCGACAGGGGGCGGTGAAGCTTTCTTT
J gene: TRBJ1-2; clone size: .; D gene: TRBD1; V gene: TRBV7-8; CDR3 protein: CASSPGTGNGYTF; CDR3 DNA: TGTGCCAGCAGCCCCGGGACAGGGAATGGCTACACCTTC
J gene: TRBJ2-7; clone size: .; D gene: .; V gene: TRBV6-1; CDR3 protein: CASSVQLEGGYEQYF; CDR3 DNA: TGTGCCAGCAGTGTCCAACTAGAAGGTGGCTACGAGCAGTACTTC
J gene: TRBJ2-7; clone size: once; D gene: .; V gene: TRBV29-1; CDR3 protein: CSGSNGILYEQYF; CDR3 DNA: TGCAGCGGCAGTAACGGGATTCTCTACGAGCAGTACTTC
J gene: TRBJ2-7; clone size: .; D gene: TRBD1; V gene: TRBV28; CDR3 protein: CASSLRGDRGFPYEQYF; CDR3 DNA: TGTGCCAGCAGTTTAAGGGGCGACAGGGGTTTCCCCTACGAGCAGTACTTC
J gene: TRBJ2-7; clone size: .; D gene: .; V gene: TRBV7-6; CDR3 protein: CASSLDRSYEQYF; CDR3 DNA: TGTGCCAGCAGTTTAGACAGGTCCTACGAGCAGTACTTC
J gene: TRBJ1-5; clone size: .; D gene: TRBD1; V gene: TRBV30; CDR3 protein: CAWTYRGYSNQPQHF; CDR3 DNA: TGTGCCTGGACGTACAGGGGTTATAGCAATCAGCCCCAGCATTTT
J gene: TRBJ1-3; clone size: .; D gene: TRBD1; V gene: TRBV5-1; CDR3 protein: CASSRLPGQGNSGNTIYF; CDR3 DNA: TGCGCCAGCAGCCGCCTTCCGGGACAGGGTAACTCTGGAAACACCATATATTTT
J gene: TRBJ1-2; clone size: .; D gene: .; V gene: TRBV7-9; CDR3 protein: CASSLNFGTSYGYTF; CDR3 DNA: TGTGCCAGCAGCTTAAATTTTGGAACTAGCTATGGCTACACCTTC
J gene: TRBJ1-4; clone size: once; D gene: .; V gene: TRBV7-9; CDR3 protein: CASSRGALEKLFF; CDR3 DNA: TGTGCCAGCTCTCGGGGGGCCCTTGAAAAACTGTTTTTT
J gene: TRBJ2-6; clone size: once; D gene: .; V gene: TRBV6-1; CDR3 protein: CASSEGQIGFSGANVLTF; CDR3 DNA: TGTGCCAGCAGTGAAGGACAGATTGGCTTCTCTGGGGCCAACGTCCTGACTTTC
J gene: TRBJ2-1; clone size: .; D gene: .; V gene: TRBV29-1; CDR3 protein: CSVEEDRPNEQFF; CDR3 DNA: TGCAGCGTTGAAGAAGACAGACCAAATGAGCAGTTCTTC
J gene: TRBJ2-7; clone size: .; D gene: .; V gene: TRBV19; CDR3 protein: CASRNRFSEAPPYEQYF; CDR3 DNA: TGTGCCAGTAGAAACAGGTTCTCCGAGGCGCCCCCCTACGAGCAGTACTTC
J gene: TRBJ2-3; clone size: .; D gene: TRBD1; V gene: TRBV6-4; CDR3 protein: CASRKDRGQDTQYF; CDR3 DNA: TGTGCCAGCAGAAAGGACAGGGGGCAAGATACGCAGTATTTT
J gene: TRBJ2-1; clone size: .; D gene: TRBD2; V gene: TRBV7-9; CDR3 protein: CASSVGLAGEGDNEQFF; CDR3 DNA: TGTGCCAGCAGCGTGGGACTAGCGGGAGAGGGGGACAATGAGCAGTTCTTC
J gene: TRBJ1-3; clone size: .; D gene: TRBD1; V gene: TRBV2; CDR3 protein: CASWARGSSGNTIYF; CDR3 DNA: TGTGCCAGTTGGGCCAGGGGGAGCTCTGGAAACACCATATATTTT
J gene: TRBJ2-5; clone size: .; D gene: .; V gene: TRBV5-1; CDR3 protein: CASSENSGRGETQYF; CDR3 DNA: TGCGCCAGCAGCGAGAATTCGGGAAGGGGGGAGACCCAGTACTTC
J gene: TRBJ2-1; clone size: once; D gene: TRBD2; V gene: TRBV2; CDR3 protein: CAGERTSGNNEQFF; CDR3 DNA: TGTGCCGGGGAGAGGACTAGCGGAAACAATGAGCAGTTCTTC
J gene: TRBJ1-1; clone size: .; D gene: TRBD1; V gene: TRBV5-4; CDR3 protein: CASSPGRGQGNTEAFF; CDR3 DNA: TGTGCCAGCAGCCCCGGGAGGGGGCAAGGGAACACTGAAGCTTTCTTT
J gene: TRBJ2-1; clone size: .; D gene: .; V gene: TRBV14; CDR3 protein: CASSSIQGSEQFF; CDR3 DNA: TGTGCCAGCAGTTCCATACAGGGATCCGAGCAGTTCTTC
J gene: TRBJ1-2; clone size: .; D gene: TRBD1; V gene: TRBV27; CDR3 protein: CASSSPLQGKYGYTF; CDR3 DNA: TGTGCCAGCAGTTCCCCCCTACAGGGGAAATATGGCTACACCTTC
J gene: TRBJ2-5; clone size: .; D gene: TRBD1; V gene: TRBV11-2; CDR3 protein: CASSSNRGSQYF; CDR3 DNA: TGTGCCAGCAGCTCGAACAGGGGATCCCAGTACTTC
J gene: TRBJ1-2; clone size: .; D gene: .; V gene: TRBV4-2; CDR3 protein: CASSQNRGASNGYTF; CDR3 DNA: TGTGCCAGCAGCCAAAACCGGGGAGCGTCAAATGGCTACACCTTC
J gene: TRBJ1-2; clone size: .; D gene: TRBD1; V gene: TRBV7-9; CDR3 protein: CASSPRTGMNGYTF; CDR3 DNA: TGTGCCAGCAGCCCAAGGACAGGGATGAATGGCTACACCTTC
J gene: TRBJ2-7; clone size: .; D gene: TRBD2; V gene: TRBV6-5; CDR3 protein: CASSYSAGGPYEQYF; CDR3 DNA: TGTGCCAGCAGTTACTCAGCGGGAGGGCCTTACGAGCAGTACTTC
J gene: TRBJ1-4; clone size: .; D gene: TRBD1; V gene: TRBV6-1; CDR3 protein: CASTKSGTGVEKLFF; CDR3 DNA: TGTGCCAGCACAAAGTCCGGGACAGGGGTCGAAAAACTGTTTTTT
J gene: TRBJ1-1; clone size: .; D gene: .; V gene: TRBV25-1; CDR3 protein: CASSGGVGATEAFF; CDR3 DNA: TGTGCCAGCAGCGGAGGGGTGGGAGCAACTGAAGCTTTCTTT
J gene: TRBJ1-5; clone size: .; D gene: .; V gene: TRBV30; CDR3 protein: CAWSTGTLLNQPQHF; CDR3 DNA: TGTGCCTGGAGTACCGGGACTTTGTTGAATCAGCCCCAGCATTTT
J gene: TRBJ2-7; clone size: .; D gene: TRBD2; V gene: TRBV7-3; CDR3 protein: CASSLGAGMAYEQYF; CDR3 DNA: TGTGCCAGCAGCTTAGGAGCGGGGATGGCCTACGAGCAGTACTTC
J gene: TRBJ1-1; clone size: .; D gene: .; V gene: TRBV25-1; CDR3 protein: CASSEEFSSLATEAFF; CDR3 DNA: TGTGCCAGCAGTGAAGAATTTAGTAGTCTAGCCACTGAAGCTTTCTTT
J gene: TRBJ2-1; clone size: .; D gene: .; V gene: TRBV6-5; CDR3 protein: CASRNRVNEQFF; CDR3 DNA: TGTGCCAGCAGGAACAGGGTCAATGAGCAGTTCTTC
J gene: TRBJ2-1; clone size: few; D gene: TRBD1; V gene: TRBV15; CDR3 protein: CATSGGDRAVNEQFF; CDR3 DNA: TGTGCCACCAGCGGGGGGGACAGGGCCGTCAATGAGCAGTTCTTC